These 27 T cell receptor beta chains were all obtained from the same sample, sequenced in a study of regulatory T cells in long-lasting Graves disease. Building of the TCR beta libraries involved iRepertoire HTBI primers and Arm-PCR of CDR3 regions. Using its own MiXCR run on the multiplex PCR reads, TCRdb lists one record per CDR3 protein. In the table there are about 400,000 distinct CDR3 sequences, approximately 15% of which are singletons. Specified time point: newly diagnosed GD, antithyroid drugs for less than 3 months. There was RNA extracted from PBMCs, and the TCR library was made from it. The same sample was also used in a study of T cells in Graves' hyperthyroidism and ophthalmopathy.

The source was peripheral blood mononuclear cells (PBMCs), collected at new diagnosis, from a patient treated with antithyroid drugs. The receptors were sampled from a woman aged 35 to 49 with Graves disease.

This clonotype was observed many times. The V call is TRBV27, the J call TRBJ2-5; D is unresolved. Trimming cost V 7 bases and J 4 bases, with 13 bases left between them. The CDR3 length is 13 residues. CDR1 MNHEY and CDR2 SMNVEV come from the germline V gene (reference sequence). CDR3 in DNA: TGTGCCAGCAAGGTTCTCTTGGGAGAGACCCAGTACTTC. Translated: CASKVLLGETQYF.

Worth noting for this clonotype: Since a much larger clone is just one base distant, this may be a read error. The chain combines TRBV5-1 with TRBJ1-5, with D uncertain. The CDR3 is made up of 13 amino acids. CDR1 is SGHRS and CDR2 is YFSETQ in the germline V gene. V was clipped by 4 bases and J by 9 bases, with 14 bases between them. The CDR3, as DNA: TGCGCCAGCAGCGCAACCTGGGATCGGCCCCAGCATTTT. It translates to CASSATWDRPQHF.

This clonotype was picked up a small number of times. The chain combines TRBV20-1 with TRBJ1-4, with a weak D call TRBD1 (5 bases). The CDR3 has 14 residues. Germline values: CDR1 DFQATT, CDR2 SNEGSKA (reference sequence). Deletions cut 3 bases from V and 4 bases from J, with 12 bases between. CDR3 sequence reads: CSARAGQDNEKLFF. The CDR3 bases are TGCAGTGCTAGGGCGGGGCAGGATAATGAAAAACTGTTTTTT.

This clonotype was seen many times. The CDR3 region is CASSPPSLNEQYF. The CDR3 DNA follows: TGTGCCAGCAGTCCCCCTAGCTTAAACGAGCAGTACTTC. The V and J genes are TRBV28 and TRBJ2-7, with D perhaps TRBD2 (5 bases). In germline, CDR1 is MDHEN, CDR2 SYDVKM. This CDR3 is 13 amino acids long. With 5 bases removed from V and 5 bases from J, the gap between germline ends came to 13 bases. Full variable domain (outside the CDR3, taken from reference TRBV28 and TRBJ2-7): DVKVTQSSRYLVKRTGEKVFLECVQDMDHENMFWYRQDPGLGLRLIYFSYDVKMKEKGDIPEGYSVSREKKERFSLILESASTNQTSMYLCASSPPSLNEQYFGPGTRLTVT.

This clonotype was counted a few times. The V call is TRBV24-1, the J call TRBJ1-5; TRBD1 matches at 10 bases. This CDR3 contains 17 residues. From germline, CDR1 is KGHDR and CDR2 SFDVKD. Trimming cost V 3 bases and J 5 bases; bases outside gene matches: 9. Written as DNA, the CDR3 is TGTGCCACCAGTGATACTCCGGGACAGGGGTATCATCAGCCCCAGCATTTT. This encodes CATSDTPGQGYHQPQHF.

Comment on this clonotype: With a much larger clone just one base away, this may be a read error. The rearrangement joins TRBV19 to TRBJ2-1, with 11 bases matching TRBD2. The CDR3 is made up of 16 amino acids. Unmatched junction bases numbered 14, after V lost 9 bases and J lost 7 bases. The germline V gene encodes CDR1 LNHDA and CDR2 SQIVND (reference sequence). CDR3 nucleotides: TGTGCCAGCACAGAATCGGGACTAGCGGAAGGGAATGAGCAGTTCTTC. Protein product: CASTESGLAEGNEQFF.

This clonotype was recorded at least ten times. This chain uses TRBV5-1 with TRBJ2-7, with 9 bases that match TRBD2. The ends lost 4 bases at V and 0 bases at J; junction bases unmatched: 17. This CDR3 spans 19 amino acids. The germline V gene has CDR1 SGHRS and CDR2 YFSETQ. The CDR3 DNA is TGCGCCAGCAGCGGCGGGGCTAGCGGGATCAATCAGGACTCCTACGAGCAGTACTTC. It specifies CASSGGASGINQDSYEQYF. Combining the CDR3 with reference TRBV5-1 and TRBJ2-7 gives the whole variable domain KAGVTQTPRYLIKTRGQQVTLSCSPISGHRSVSWYQQTPGQGLQFLFEYFSETQRNKGNFPGRFSGRQFSNSRSEMNVSTLELGDSALYLCASSGGASGINQDSYEQYFGPGTRLTVT.

The genes are TRBV24-1 and TRBJ1-3; no definite D call. This CDR3 has 14 amino acids. Per the germline V gene, CDR1 is KGHDR and CDR2 is SFDVKD. The ends were cut back, 4 bases at V and 0 bases at J, with 6 bases in the middle. CDR3 bases: TGTGCCACCAGTGACCCCAGCTCTGGAAACACCATATATTTT. Its translation is CATSDPSSGNTIYF.

Many counts were recorded for this clonotype. The chain recombines TRBV19 with TRBJ2-7, with TRBD2 matching 7 bases. Looked up from germline, CDR1 is LNHDA and CDR2 is SQIVND (reference sequence). The CDR3 spans 14 residues. V lost 4 bases to trimming and J lost 4 bases; unmatched junction nucleotides: 7. In DNA form, the CDR3 reads TGTGCCAGTAGTACCCTAGCGGACCCGTACGAGCAGTACTTC. This encodes CASSTLADPYEQYF.

In its sample, this clonotype was seen a few times. The rearrangement links TRBV27 to TRBJ2-1; weak D call: TRBD1 (5 bases). The V gene lost 0 bases and the J gene lost 7 bases, with 7 bases spanning the gap. Per the germline V gene, CDR1 is MNHEY and CDR2 is SMNVEV (reference sequence). This CDR3 region has 13 residues. Here the CDR3 reads CASSLSNRNEQFF. Here the CDR3 DNA reads TGTGCCAGCAGTTTATCCAACAGGAATGAGCAGTTCTTC.

This clonotype was seen repeatedly, ten times or more. CDR3 sequence reads: CASSYRLAYEQYF. CDR3 bases: TGTGCCAGCAGTTATCGGCTTGCCTACGAGCAGTACTTC. The V gene is TRBV6-5, the J gene TRBJ2-7; D remains unclear. V was clipped by 3 bases and J by 2 bases, with 8 bases between them. Germline CDR1 and CDR2: MNHEY and SVGAGI. This CDR3 spans 13 amino acids.

In this sample, this clonotype turned up a few times. The chain is built from TRBV30 and TRBJ2-4; D could derive from TRBD1 or TRBD2 (5 bases each). The CDR3 has 14 residues. Germline V gene sequence: CDR1 GTSNPN, CDR2 SVGIG (reference sequence). V lost 0 bases, J lost 9 bases, and 15 bases lay in between. The CDR3 sequence: CAWSVGSSQGIQYF. CDR3 sequence (DNA): TGTGCCTGGAGTGTTGGGTCTAGCCAGGGCATTCAGTACTTC.

This clonotype has a count of ten or more. The genes are TRBV28 and TRBJ1-2; 12 nucleotides agree with TRBD1. The CDR3 covers 16 residues. Germline CDR1 and CDR2: MDHEN and SYDVKM. V was clipped by 5 bases and J by 9 bases; unmatched bases: 13. CDR3 nucleotide sequence: TGTGCCAGCAGTCCGGGGCGGGGACAGGGGGCCGGTCGCTACACCTTC. It encodes CASSPGRGQGAGRYTF.

Many counts were recorded for this clonotype. This chain joins TRBV12-3 or TRBV12-4 and TRBJ2-1, with 8 bases aligning to TRBD1. V lost 5 bases and J lost 5; bases outside the gene matches: 8. The CDR3 contains 15 residues. Written as DNA, the CDR3 is TGTGCCAGCAGTAAGACGAGGACAGGGAACAATGAGCAGTTCTTC. Translation gives CASSKTRTGNNEQFF.

This clonotype appeared many times. An end of the junction differs from the germline gene, which may be a read error. The J gene is TRBJ2-7, the V gene TRBV18, with D perhaps TRBD1 (5 bases). CDR3 length: 14 amino acids. Germline V gives CDR1 KGHSH, CDR2 LQKENI. The DNA for the CDR3 is TGTGCCAGCTCACCACCGTCAGGGTCCTCCGAGCAGTACTTC. Amino acids: CASSPPSGSSEQYF. Based on the CDR3 plus reference TRBV18 and TRBJ2-7, the full variable domain is NAGVMQNPRHLVRRRGQEARLRCSPMKGHSHVYWYRQLPEEGLKFMVYLQKENIIDESGMPKERFSAEFPKEGPSILRIQQVVRGDSAAYFCASSPPSGSSEQYFGPGTRLTVT.

This clonotype appeared a few times. V is TRBV6-1 and J is TRBJ2-3; D might be TRBD2 (6 bases). Per the germline V gene, CDR1 is MNHNS and CDR2 is SASEGT. Between the trimmed V and J ends, which lost 5 bases and 0 bases, there was a span of 15 bases. The CDR3 spans 16 residues. The CDR3 coding sequence is TGTGCCAGCAGTCGTGGGACTTCCACTAGCACAGATACGCAGTATTTT. Encoded protein: CASSRGTSTSTDTQYF.

In its sample, this clonotype was seen many times. The genes are TRBV5-1 and TRBJ2-5; 8 nucleotides line up with TRBD2. In germline, CDR1 is SGHRS, CDR2 YFSETQ. V lost 0 bases, J lost 5 bases, and 6 bases stayed unmatched. The CDR3 contains 15 residues. The CDR3 spells CASSLAGGPGETQYF. The CDR3 bases are TGCGCCAGCAGCTTGGCGGGAGGGCCGGGGGAGACCCAGTACTTC.

This clonotype was recorded only once. The chain is built from TRBV12-3 or TRBV12-4 and TRBJ2-1, with D possibly matching TRBD2 (6 bases). Between the trimmed V and J ends, which lost 3 bases and 5 bases, there was a span of 8 bases. The CDR3 totals 13 residues. The CDR3, as DNA: TGTGCCAGCAGTTTCAAGCGGGACAATGAGCAGTTCTTC. Its translation: CASSFKRDNEQFF.

This clonotype occurred many times. V usage is TRBV30 and J usage is TRBJ1-2, with D possibly being TRBD1 (6 bases). Germline CDR1 and CDR2: GTSNPN and SVGIG (reference sequence). CDR3 length: 16 residues. Trimming removed 1 base at V and 0 bases at J, with 15 bases between. The CDR3, as DNA: TGTGCCTGGAGTGACGGCAGGGGCCGAGCTAACTATGGCTACACCTTC. The encoded protein is CAWSDGRGRANYGYTF.

Comment on this clonotype: This may be a read error, as it is one base from a much larger clone. The chain couples TRBV30 to TRBJ2-1; TRBD2 matches at 8 bases. The CDR3 sequence is 14 residues long. Germline V gene lookup returns CDR1 GTSNPN and CDR2 SVGIG (reference sequence). The CDR3 loop reads CARRAGLGPNEQFF. CDR3 in DNA: TGTGCCAGGAGGGCGGGACTAGGTCCCAATGAGCAGTTCTTC. Full variable domain (outside the CDR3, taken from reference TRBV30 and TRBJ2-1): SQTIHQWPATLVQPVGSPLSLECTVEGTSNPNLYWYRQAAGRGLQLLFYSVGIGQISSEVPQNLSASRPQDRQFILSSKKLLLSDSGFYLCARRAGLGPNEQFFGPGTRLTVL.

Many counts were recorded for this clonotype. The V gene is TRBV11-3, the J gene TRBJ2-7; 10 nucleotides agree with TRBD2. The V and J ends lost 1 base and 1 base, in that order; junction bases with no gene match: 7. Germline CDR1 reads SGHNT; CDR2 reads YENEEA. The CDR3 contains 17 residues. The CDR3 sequence: CASSLAHSSGGSYEQYF. CDR3 sequence (DNA): TGTGCCAGCAGCTTAGCCCACTCTAGCGGGGGTTCCTACGAGCAGTACTTC.

There are many counts of this clonotype. This sequence joins TRBV20-1 and TRBJ1-5; D is possibly TRBD1 (5 bases). CDR3 length equals 15 residues. CDR1 is DFQATT and CDR2 is SNEGSKA in the germline V gene (reference sequence). The V gene lost 2 bases and the J gene lost 8 bases, with 19 bases spanning the gap. The CDR3 is CSARPGRVREEPQHF. The CDR3 bases are TGCAGTGCTAGACCCGGCAGGGTCAGGGAGGAGCCCCAGCATTTT.

The gene calls are TRBV20-1 and TRBJ1-3; D not resolved. Deletions cut 5 bases from V and 2 bases from J, with 19 bases between. This CDR3 is 16 amino acids long. The germline gives CDR1 DFQATT, CDR2 SNEGSKA (reference sequence). CDR3 amino acids: CSALGPTLGTGNTIYF. The CDR3 DNA reads as TGCAGTGCTCTGGGTCCAACATTGGGAACTGGAAACACCATATATTTT.

This clonotype occurred many times. J is TRBJ2-5 and V is TRBV30; TRBD2 is a possible D gene (6 bases). Trimming shortened V by 0 bases and J by 9 bases, and 20 bases separated the two germline ends. This CDR3 spans 15 amino acids. Germline V gene data show CDR1 as GTSNPN and CDR2 as SVGIG (reference sequence). The CDR3 loop is CAWSVPRDGWWPQYF. The CDR3 DNA follows: TGTGCCTGGAGTGTACCGCGGGACGGCTGGTGGCCCCAGTACTTC.

With respect to this clonotype: This could be a read error, since a much larger clone is one nucleotide away. The chain uses TRBV28 and TRBJ2-7; 11 bases agree with TRBD2. The V gene end was trimmed by 6 bases and the J gene end by 7 bases; junction bases not matched to a gene: 17. The CDR3 loop spans 17 amino acids. Germline lookup yields CDR1 MDHEN and CDR2 SYDVKM. CDR3 region: CASRTDSGRAVYNEQYF. The CDR3 DNA sequence: TGTGCCAGCAGAACAGATAGCGGGAGGGCGGTCTACAATGAGCAGTACTTC.

This clonotype was counted many times. CDR3 residues: CASSEGGSLYNEQFF. In DNA, the CDR3 is TGTGCCAGCAGTGAAGGGGGGTCTTTATACAATGAGCAGTTCTTC. The chain uses TRBV2 and TRBJ2-1; either TRBD1 or TRBD2 may fit D (5 bases each). This CDR3 has 15 residues. Germline V gene sequence: CDR1 SNHLY, CDR2 FYNNEI. V lost 1 base and J lost 4, with 11 bases in between. Variable domain in full (rest from reference TRBV2 and TRBJ2-1): EPEVTQTPSHQVTQMGQEVILRCVPISNHLYFYWYRQILGQKVEFLVSFYNNEISEKSEIFDDQFSVERPDGSNFTLKIRSTKLEDSAMYFCASSEGGSLYNEQFFGPGTRLTVL.

This clonotype was counted at least ten times. J is TRBJ2-1 and V is TRBV7-9; 7 bases are a match to TRBD2. Trimming cost V 6 bases and J 1 base; bases outside gene matches: 12. The germline V gene has CDR1 SEHNR and CDR2 FQNEAQ (reference sequence). The CDR3 extends over 17 amino acids. The CDR3 sequence is CASRGREGRKSYNEQFF. The DNA for the CDR3 is TGTGCCAGCAGAGGGAGGGAGGGCCGTAAGTCCTACAATGAGCAGTTCTTC. Full variable domain (missing parts from reference TRBV7-9 and TRBJ2-1): DTGVSQNPRHKITKRGQNVTFRCDPISEHNRLYWYRQTLGQGPEFLTYFQNEAQLEKSRLLSDRFSAERPKGSFSTLEIQRTEQGDSAMYLCASRGREGRKSYNEQFFGPGTRLTVL.